The text below deals with one TCR beta chain. Antigen unknown. Repertoires were generated with immunoSEQ multiplex PCR, while TCRdb's copy carries only in-frame clones and drops some. The profile shows 150,000 to 200,000 clones, roughly 90% of them singletons. Germline lookup yields CDR1 SGHVS and CDR2 FQNEAQ. The CDR3 extends over 11 amino acids. Trimming shortened V by 1 base and J by 7 bases, and 4 bases separated the two germline ends. The entry originates in a study of T cell responses to AZD1222 COVID-19 vaccine. Findings and caveats of the study: The donor group comprised mostly white British people and more females; the analysis possibly underestimated clonal diversity. Only 5 or 6 AZD1222 recipients were seropositive at baseline.

The sequences come from peripheral blood, collected 28 days after the second AZD1222 dose. The gene calls are TRBV7-8 and TRBJ1-2; D not certain. This clonotype originated in an adult who received the AZD1222 COVID-19 vaccine. CDR3 sequence reads: CASSLGGGYTF. CDR3 DNA sequence: TGTGCCAGCAGCTTAGGGGGTGGCTACACCTTC.